This entry lists 22 T cell receptor beta chains sequenced from one sample in a study of cytomegalovirus exposure and HLA in healthy donors. Sequencing used immunoSEQ multiplex PCR; TCRdb keeps in-frame clones, though not all of them. The sample includes hundreds of thousands of clones, about nine tenths of them seen just once. The sample comprised PBMCs. These receptors originate from a woman aged 18-35 years in good health and CMV-seronegative.

This chain joins TRBV27 and TRBJ2-1; weak D call: TRBD2 (6 bases). V was cut by 0 bases and J by 10 bases, with 16 bases left in between. The CDR3 consists of 15 residues. CDR1 is MNHEY, CDR2 SMNVEV, per germline (reference sequence). CDR3 sequence: CASSLSAGMPAEQFF. As DNA, the CDR3 is TGTGCCAGCAGTTTATCGGCGGGGATGCCGGCGGAGCAGTTCTTC.

Comment on this clone: This same CDR3 is encoded by further DNA sequences in the sample. The chain couples TRBV20-1 to TRBJ2-7, with D possibly being TRBD2 (5 bases). The V end was cut by 6 bases, the J end by 1 base, with 7 bases between. This CDR3 contains 11 residues. Per germline, CDR1 DFQATT and CDR2 SNEGSKA (reference sequence). As DNA, the CDR3 is TGCAGTGCCCGGGGTTCCTACGAGCAGTACTTC. It specifies CSARGSYEQYF.

The chain couples TRBV18 to TRBJ2-1; D is perhaps TRBD2 (6 bases). The germline V gene has CDR1 KGHSH and CDR2 LQKENI. V was cut by 3 bases and J by 10 bases, with 10 bases left in between. This CDR3 has 12 amino acids. Here the CDR3 reads CASSPISGEQFF. In DNA, the CDR3 is TGTGCCAGCTCACCTATTAGCGGAGAGCAGTTCTTC.

The chain joins TRBV28 to TRBJ1-2; 9 nucleotides align to TRBD1. Germline CDR1 reads MDHEN; CDR2 reads SYDVKM. The CDR3 runs to 18 residues. With 6 bases clipped from V and 6 bases from J, the junction kept 20 bases outside the gene matches. CDR3 DNA: TGTGCCAGCAGCCAAATATTCGGCCGCCCCGGGACAGGGAATGGCTACACCTTC. It encodes CASSQIFGRPGTGNGYTF.

This clone was picked up a small number of times. The rearrangement uses TRBV30 and TRBJ1-6, with D tentatively TRBD1 (6 bases). CDR1 and CDR2 from the germline V gene are GTSNPN and SVGIG (reference sequence). This CDR3 has 12 amino acids. With 7 bases removed from V and 6 bases from J, the gap between germline ends came to 10 bases. The CDR3 DNA reads as TGTGCCTTCAAAGGGGGTAATTCACCCCTCCACTTT. Translated: CAFKGGNSPLHF.

This rearrangement joins TRBV29-1 to TRBJ2-5; TRBD2 matches at 7 bases. With 6 bases clipped from V and 5 bases from J, the junction kept 15 bases outside the gene matches. The length of the CDR3 is 15 residues. Germline CDR1 reads SQVTM; CDR2 reads ANQGSEA. CDR3 residues: CSVGGVGGPKETQYF. In DNA form, the CDR3 reads TGCAGCGTGGGAGGGGTTGGAGGGCCCAAGGAGACCCAGTACTTC.

The rearrangement uses TRBV30 and TRBJ1-1; 11 nucleotides line up with TRBD1. Germline CDR1 and CDR2: GTSNPN and SVGIG (reference sequence). Losses at the gene ends were 4 bases for V and 5 bases for J; bases not matched to a gene: 9. The CDR3 is made up of 15 amino acids. CDR3 DNA: TGTGCCTGGACCGGACAGGGGGCGCGGGGAACTGAAGCTTTCTTT. It encodes CAWTGQGARGTEAFF.

This sequence joins TRBV5-4 and TRBJ2-7; TRBD2 matches 7 bases. The CDR3 runs to 17 residues. Germline V gene data show CDR1 as SGHNT and CDR2 as YYREEE (reference sequence). V dropped 0 bases and J dropped 3; count of bases not matched to a gene: 12. In DNA, the CDR3 is TGTGCCAGCAGCTTGGGCCTAGCGGAGTCCTATTACTACGAGCAGTACTTC. It specifies CASSLGLAESYYYEQYF.

The chain recombines TRBV30 with TRBJ2-1, with 11 bases fitting TRBD2. From germline, CDR1 is GTSNPN and CDR2 SVGIG (reference sequence). The junction had 16 bases not matched to a gene; V was cut back by 2 bases and J by 4 bases. The CDR3 runs 19 residues. The CDR3 sequence: CAWSSRRVYGTSGYNEQFF. The CDR3 DNA sequence: TGTGCCTGGAGTTCCCGCAGGGTCTATGGGACTAGCGGTTACAATGAGCAGTTCTTC.

V usage is TRBV11-2 and J usage is TRBJ2-3, with TRBD1 as a possible D gene (5 bases). The germline V and J ends were trimmed by 1 base and 4 bases, with 15 bases remaining between them. The germline CDR1 and CDR2 sequences are SGHAT and FQNNGV. This CDR3 spans 16 amino acids. The CDR3 nucleotides read TGTGCCAGCAGCTTAGGGGTCCTAAGGGGCCCAGATACGCAGTATTTT. As protein: CASSLGVLRGPDTQYF.

The chain couples TRBV5-1 to TRBJ2-1, with D tentatively TRBD2 (6 bases). Germline V lookup: CDR1 SGHRS, CDR2 YFSETQ. The CDR3 loop spans 13 amino acids. V was pared by 0 bases and J by 8 bases, with 9 bases between. The CDR3 sequence is CASSLAPGDEQFF. The CDR3 region has the DNA TGCGCCAGCAGCTTGGCCCCGGGGGATGAGCAGTTCTTC.

V is TRBV18 and J is TRBJ1-1, with D uncertain. The germline V gene has CDR1 KGHSH and CDR2 LQKENI. CDR3 length equals 15 residues. The ends were cut back, 5 bases at V and 4 bases at J, with 17 bases in the middle. The CDR3 nucleotides are TGTGCCAGCTCAGCCGTCCGGGAAGATTCCACTGAAGCTTTCTTT. Protein sequence: CASSAVREDSTEAFF.

The V and J genes are TRBV5-5 and TRBJ2-3; weak D call: TRBD2 (6 bases). The germline CDR1 and CDR2 sequences are SGHKS and YYEKEE (reference sequence). CDR3 length: 13 amino acids. The V end was cut by 8 bases, the J end by 6 bases, with 16 bases between. CDR3 amino acids: CASLGLRGDTQYF. The CDR3 DNA reads as TGTGCCAGTCTGGGACTGCGCGGCGATACGCAGTATTTT. The full variable domain, its missing parts supplied by reference TRBV5-5 and TRBJ2-3, is DAGVTQSPTHLIKTRGQQVTLRCSPISGHKSVSWYQQVLGQGPQFIFQYYEKEERGRGNFPDRFSARQFPNYSSELNVNALLLGDSALYLCASLGLRGDTQYFGPGTRLTVL.

The rearrangement uses TRBV7-9 and TRBJ2-7, with TRBD1 as a possible D gene (7 bases). Per the germline V gene, CDR1 is SEHNR and CDR2 is FQNEAQ (reference sequence). This CDR3 region has 14 residues. Trimming took 8 bases from V and 6 from J, leaving 20 bases between them. CDR3 loop: CASGSQGGGSEQYF. In DNA, the CDR3 is TGTGCCAGCGGGAGTCAGGGGGGCGGGTCCGAGCAGTACTTC.

The chain recombines TRBV19 with TRBJ1-5, with D tentatively TRBD1 (6 bases). The germline V and J ends were trimmed by 6 bases and 2 bases, with 14 bases remaining between them. This CDR3 has 15 residues. Germline CDR1 and CDR2: LNHDA and SQIVND (reference sequence). The CDR3: CASSPEAGGNQPQHF. The CDR3, as DNA: TGTGCCAGTAGCCCGGAGGCAGGGGGCAATCAGCCCCAGCATTTT.

The V call is TRBV14, the J call TRBJ2-7; TRBD2 agrees at 12 bases. The CDR3 covers 15 residues. The J segment lost 4 bases and the V segment lost 6 bases, leaving 7 bases of the junction unmatched. Germline CDR1 reads SGHDN; CDR2 reads FVKESK. The CDR3 DNA follows: TGTGCCAGCAGTTCTAGCGGGGGGGCAATATACGAGCAGTACTTC. It encodes CASSSSGGAIYEQYF. The full variable domain, completed using reference TRBV14 and TRBJ2-7, is EAGVTQFPSHSVIEKGQTVTLRCDPISGHDNLYWYRRVMGKEIKFLLHFVKESKQDESGMPNNRFLAERTGGTYSTLKVQPAELEDSGVYFCASSSSGGAIYEQYFGPGTRLTVT.

This chain links TRBV11-2 with TRBJ1-4, with a weak D call TRBD1 (6 bases). V was clipped by 5 bases and J by 7 bases, with 17 bases between them. This CDR3 is built from 15 residues. The germline V gene has CDR1 SGHAT and CDR2 FQNNGV. CDR3: CASSPSGGAFEKLFF. The CDR3 region has the DNA TGTGCCAGCAGCCCCTCGGGGGGGGCCTTTGAAAAACTGTTTTTT.

CDR3 nucleotides: TGTGCCAGCAGCCGAGGACAGGGAATCCAAGAGACCCAGTACTTC. Protein: CASSRGQGIQETQYF. V gene TRBV7-7 combines with J gene TRBJ2-5; TRBD1 aligns across 8 bases. The germline gives CDR1 SSHAT, CDR2 FNYEAQ (reference sequence). The CDR3 is 15 residues long. V lost 5 bases and J lost 1; bases outside the gene matches: 6.

The rearrangement joins TRBV27 to TRBJ2-1; D is perhaps TRBD2 (5 bases). CDR3 length: 14 amino acids. Germline CDR1 is MNHEY and CDR2 is SMNVEV (reference sequence). V was shortened by 5 bases and J by 8 bases, with 16 bases between the two germline ends. The CDR3 sequence: CASSAQEVWDEQFF. The CDR3 region has the DNA TGTGCCAGCAGTGCCCAGGAGGTTTGGGATGAGCAGTTCTTC.

This chain connects TRBV7-2 to TRBJ2-1; 9 nucleotides match TRBD2. The CDR3 sequence is 18 residues long. Unmatched junction bases numbered 13, after V lost 0 bases and J lost 7 bases. Germline CDR1 SGHTA, CDR2 FQGNSA. The CDR3 sequence is CASSLAYGGRAAGNEQFF. Written as DNA, the CDR3 is TGTGCCAGCAGCTTAGCGTATGGCGGGAGGGCCGCGGGGAATGAGCAGTTCTTC.

V gene TRBV4-2 combines with J gene TRBJ2-7, with TRBD2 identical over 7 bases. Unmatched junction bases numbered 5, after V lost 1 base and J lost 2 bases. CDR1 is LGHNA and CDR2 is YNFKEQ in the germline V gene. CDR3 size: 15 residues. The CDR3 nucleotides read TGTGCCAGCAGCCAAGCTCCGACTAGCACCTACGAGCAGTACTTC. This encodes CASSQAPTSTYEQYF.

This chain uses TRBV27 with TRBJ2-2; 12 positions match TRBD2. The CDR3 contains 17 residues. Germline loops: CDR1 MNHEY, CDR2 SMNVEV (reference sequence). V lost 6 bases, J lost 3 bases, and 8 bases stayed unmatched. CDR3 protein: CASRGLAGGWDTGELFF. The CDR3 region has the DNA TGTGCCAGCAGAGGGCTAGCGGGAGGGTGGGACACCGGGGAGCTGTTTTTT.